These T cell receptor beta chains were read from a single sample in a study of shared clonotypes between healthy human individuals. The data were produced by immunoSEQ multiplex PCR, yet TCRdb's version contains in-frame clones alone and is incomplete. The repertoire has about 2 million clones, about 95% of them found once; the top ten carry 0.95% to 1.5%. Sample: naive CD8+ T cells sorted from blood. These receptor sequences come from a man aged 18 to 30 in good health. Each CDR3 is given with its conserved first and last residue.

cdr3_aa j_call v_call
CAWALSSETQYF TRBJ2-5 TRBV30
CASSDPGTINTGELFF TRBJ2-2 TRBV2
CASSLRGADTQYF TRBJ2-3 TRBV7-9
CASSSPFDYTGELFF TRBJ2-2 TRBV27
CASKAWGDTLSYEQYF TRBJ2-7 TRBV27
CASSLLPNQPQHF TRBJ1-5 TRBV11-2
CASSPNYEQYF TRBJ2-7 TRBV7-9
CASSLSRTDLGGYTF TRBJ1-2 TRBV27
CASAHLAGSNWNTGELFF TRBJ2-2 TRBV9
CAWSVGAGTDTQYF TRBJ2-3 TRBV30
CASSIGRYGYTF TRBJ1-2 TRBV19
CSVGLADTDTQYF TRBJ2-3 TRBV29-1
CAIQGVRGEQYF TRBJ2-7 TRBV6-5
CASSVEDTTSPYGYTF TRBJ1-2 TRBV9
CAISVLAEETQYF TRBJ2-5 TRBV10-3
CASSTGMDQPQHF TRBJ1-5 TRBV10-1
CASSLLGTEAFF TRBJ1-1 TRBV11-2
CASSPAGGGNQPQHF TRBJ1-5 TRBV6-5
CASSFLGTDDYTF TRBJ1-2 TRBV27